This T cell receptor beta chain was sequenced for a study of blood T cell repertoires in COVID-19. About the research overall: T cells, B-cell-depleted T cells, or PBMCs supplied cDNA or gDNA.

The CDR3 consists of 16 residues. Trimming removed 3 bases from V and 0 bases from J; junction bases left unmatched: 7. Source study methods: Estimates of nucleated cell counts were drawn from the amplification of reference gene primers. The protocol was immunoSEQ multiplex PCR, while the TCRdb copy is restricted to in-frame clones and leaves out a portion. D and trimming come from the DNA, and the V and J calls and clone size come from that table. This table has about 56,000 clones, roughly 90% appearing once. What was sequenced was peripheral blood. The chain couples TRBV5-7 to TRBJ1-2; 8 bases map to TRBD1. TRBV5-7 belongs to the ORF category, with a function that is uncertain. The TCR originated in a human donor in a cohort sampled during active COVID-19. CDR3 loop: CASSYGTGPPNYGYTF. The CDR3, as DNA: TGTGCCAGCAGCTACGGGACAGGACCTCCTAACTATGGCTACACCTTC.